One and the same sample provided the 18 T cell receptor beta chains below, sequenced in a study of T cells in Graves' hyperthyroidism and ophthalmopathy. It was RNA transcripts that yielded the amplified TCR beta CDR3 regions. First-round RT-PCR of the TCR CDR3 relied on the HTBI primer set. TCRdb used MiXCR to reprocess the multiplex PCR reads, holding one entry per CDR3 protein. The table lists more than 300,000 distinct CDR3 sequences, over 10% of them singletons. The sequenced material came from blood. These TCRs come from a woman under 30 with Graves' hyperthyroidism.

This clonotype occurred many times. V usage is TRBV28 and J usage is TRBJ1-4; 9 nucleotides line up with TRBD1. J gave up 5 bases and V 4 bases, and 8 bases lay outside the gene matches. The CDR3 contains 16 residues. The germline CDR1 and CDR2 sequences are MDHEN and SYDVKM. In nucleotides, the CDR3 is TGTGCCAGCAGTTCGCCGACAGGGGGAGGAAATGAAAAACTGTTTTTT. It is translated as CASSSPTGGGNEKLFF.

Concerning this clonotype itself: With a much larger clone just one base away, this may be a read error. J is TRBJ1-4 and V is TRBV11-2, with a tentative D call TRBD1 (5 bases). The germline gives CDR1 SGHAT, CDR2 FQNNGV. V lost 5 bases to trimming and J lost 0 bases, with 22 bases between them. CDR3 length: 19 residues. CDR3 DNA: TGTGCCAGCAGCCACCGATGGGGCAGGCTCCCGGCAACTAATGAAAAACTGTTTTTT. Translating gives CASSHRWGRLPATNEKLFF.

This rearrangement joins TRBV4-3 to TRBJ2-3; D may be TRBD1 or TRBD2 (6 bases each). The CDR3 consists of 14 residues. The germline V gene has CDR1 LGHNA and CDR2 YSLEER. V lost 0 bases and J 7 bases, leaving 11 bases between the germline ends. CDR3 residues: CASSQETGAYTQYF. CDR3 in DNA: TGCGCCAGCAGCCAAGAGACGGGGGCCTATACGCAGTATTTT.

This clonotype came up once. A single base separates this from a much larger clone, so it may be a read error. The V and J genes are TRBV11-2 and TRBJ2-7; unclear D gene. The CDR3 is 12 amino acids. Germline CDR1 reads SGHAT; CDR2 reads FQNNGV. CDR3 nucleotide sequence: TGTGGCAGCAGCTATTCAGTGAACGAGCAGTACTTC. Translating gives CGSSYSVNEQYF.

This clonotype was counted many times. The chain recombines TRBV7-8 with TRBJ2-5; maybe TRBD2 (6 bases). Germline V gene sequence: CDR1 SGHVS, CDR2 FQNEAQ. The ends were cut back, 5 bases at V and 5 bases at J, with 24 bases in the middle. This CDR3 comprises 17 residues. The CDR3, as DNA: TGTGCCAGCAGCACCCAAAAGCTAGGGACTCTCGGGGAGACCCAGTACTTC. Protein sequence: CASSTQKLGTLGETQYF.

This clonotype was seen ten or more times. CDR3 sequence (DNA): TGTGCCAGCAGCTTTTATCAAGAGACCCAGTACTTC. Translating gives CASSFYQETQYF. This sequence joins TRBV7-9 and TRBJ2-5; no clear D. V gave up 3 bases and J gave up 2 bases, with 4 bases separating them. The CDR3 consists of 12 residues. CDR1 and CDR2 (germline): SEHNR, FQNEAQ (reference sequence).

This clonotype was picked up many times. V and J are TRBV6-2 or TRBV6-3 and TRBJ2-1; D remains ambiguous. With 0 bases removed from V and 0 bases from J, the gap between germline ends came to 9 bases. Looked up from germline, CDR1 is MNHEY and CDR2 is SVGEGT. The length of the CDR3 is 16 residues. The CDR3 DNA follows: TGTGCCAGCAGTTACTCCGACTCGAGCTCCTACAATGAGCAGTTCTTC. This gives the protein CASSYSDSSSYNEQFF.

This clonotype has ten or more counts. J is TRBJ2-1 and V is TRBV5-6; D gene ambiguous. The CDR3 extends over 13 amino acids. The germline V gene has CDR1 SGHDT and CDR2 YYEEEE. Deletions cut 5 bases from V and 3 bases from J, with 9 bases between. CDR3 sequence: CASSELDYNEQFF. Written as DNA, the CDR3 is TGTGCCAGCAGTGAATTGGACTACAATGAGCAGTTCTTC. The whole variable domain, filled in from reference TRBV5-6 and TRBJ2-1, reads DAGVTQSPTHLIKTRGQQVTLRCSPKSGHDTVSWYQQALGQGPQFIFQYYEEEERQRGNFPDRFSGHQFPNYSSELNVNALLLGDSALYLCASSELDYNEQFFGPGTRLTVL.

This clonotype was counted at least ten times. The chain has TRBV7-9 and TRBJ2-3; 10 bases align to TRBD2. Trimming took 4 bases from V and 4 from J; bases not matched to a gene: 5. CDR1 and CDR2 from the germline V gene are SEHNR and FQNEAQ (reference sequence). The CDR3 spans 15 residues. The CDR3 spells CASSSLGLAADTQYF. The CDR3 nucleotides read TGTGCCAGCAGCTCACTAGGACTAGCGGCAGATACGCAGTATTTT.

The chain combines TRBV19 with TRBJ1-2, with TRBD1 matching over 9 bases. The CDR3 contains 14 residues. CDR1 is LNHDA, CDR2 SQIVND, per germline (reference sequence). Trimming at V came to 5 bases and at J to 6 bases, leaving 7 bases not matched to a gene. DNA of the CDR3: TGTGCCAGTAGTTCGGCCGGGACAGGGCATGGCTACACCTTC. It is translated as CASSSAGTGHGYTF.

Many counts were recorded for this clonotype. The chain carries TRBV28 and TRBJ2-3, with a tentative D call TRBD2 (7 bases). V lost 6 bases, J lost 7 bases, and 20 bases lay in between. Germline values: CDR1 MDHEN, CDR2 SYDVKM. The CDR3 covers 15 residues. CDR3 in amino acids: CASSKGGSGAYTQYF. The CDR3 DNA sequence: TGTGCCAGCAGCAAGGGGGGCAGCGGGGCTTATACGCAGTATTTT.

This clonotype was picked up a small number of times. This chain connects TRBV15 to TRBJ2-7; D might be TRBD2 (6 bases). The CDR3 runs 14 residues. V was cut by 1 base and J by 7 bases, with 14 bases left in between. Per the germline V gene, CDR1 is LNHNV and CDR2 is YYDKDF (reference sequence). CDR3 protein: CATSRGTGVREQYF. The CDR3 DNA reads TGTGCCACCAGCAGAGGGACGGGGGTAAGGGAGCAGTACTTC.

This clonotype has a count of ten or more. The chain links TRBV20-1 to TRBJ1-1, with D perhaps matching TRBD1 (5 bases). The germline CDR1 and CDR2 sequences are DFQATT and SNEGSKA (reference sequence). This CDR3 has 15 residues. Between the trimmed V and J ends, which lost 6 bases and 1 base, there was a span of 18 bases. The CDR3 coding sequence is TGCAGTGCCCCAAGGTCGCGGGGACGGAACACTGAAGCTTTCTTT. Translation gives CSAPRSRGRNTEAFF.

This clonotype came up many times. The gene calls are TRBV5-6 and TRBJ2-7; 8 bases are a match to TRBD1. V lost 0 bases and J lost 3; bases outside the gene matches: 2. From germline, CDR1 is SGHDT and CDR2 YYEEEE. This CDR3 contains 14 residues. Here the CDR3 reads CASSLGGQGYEQYF. The CDR3 bases are TGTGCCAGCAGCTTGGGCGGACAGGGCTACGAGCAGTACTTC.

This clonotype appeared many times. This chain uses TRBV6-5 with TRBJ2-7, with D tentatively TRBD1 (5 bases). The CDR3 length is 17 residues. The germline V gene encodes CDR1 MNHEY and CDR2 SVGAGI. Trimming pared 5 bases from V and 2 bases from J, leaving 22 bases between. The CDR3 DNA sequence: TGTGCCAGCAGTACTCGGAACCGACAGCACCACCCCTACGAGCAGTACTTC. It is translated as CASSTRNRQHHPYEQYF.

This clonotype occurred many times. This rearrangement joins TRBV13 to TRBJ2-3; TRBD1 matches at 8 bases. CDR1 is PRHDT and CDR2 is FYEKMQ in the germline V gene (reference sequence). CDR3 length: 16 residues. V lost 8 bases, J lost 2 bases, and 12 bases stayed unmatched. The CDR3 DNA follows: TGTGCCAGCGGACATGGTGGGACAGGAATCACAGATACGCAGTATTTT. As protein: CASGHGGTGITDTQYF. The variable domain in full, completed from reference TRBV13 and TRBJ2-3, reads AAGVIQSPRHLIKEKRETATLKCYPIPRHDTVYWYQQGPGQDPQFLISFYEKMQSDKGSIPDRFSAQQFSDYHSELNMSSLELGDSALYFCASGHGGTGITDTQYFGPGTRLTVL.

The chain employs TRBV13 and TRBJ2-1, with D possibly being TRBD1 (6 bases). Germline loops: CDR1 PRHDT, CDR2 FYEKMQ (reference sequence). The CDR3 runs to 16 residues. The ends were cut back, 0 bases at V and 6 bases at J, with 15 bases in the middle. CDR3 sequence reads: CASSLGPGTNCNEQFF. The CDR3 region has the DNA TGTGCCAGCAGCTTAGGCCCCGGGACAAACTGCAATGAGCAGTTCTTC.

This clonotype was recorded at least ten times. J is TRBJ2-1 and V is TRBV11-2; 7 positions match TRBD1. The V gene end was trimmed by 1 base and the J gene end by 9 bases; junction bases not matched to a gene: 3. Germline V gene sequence: CDR1 SGHAT, CDR2 FQNNGV. The CDR3 is 13 amino acids. The CDR3 sequence is CASSLGNRGEQFF. The CDR3 DNA follows: TGTGCCAGCAGCTTAGGGAACAGGGGTGAGCAGTTCTTC. The full variable domain, in which reference TRBV11-2 and TRBJ2-1 provide the parts outside the CDR3, is EAGVAQSPRYKIIEKRQSVAFWCNPISGHATLYWYQQILGQGPKLLIQFQNNGVVDDSQLPKDRFSAERLKGVDSTLKIQPAKLEDSAVYLCASSLGNRGEQFFGPGTRLTVL.